This T cell receptor beta chain came from a study of cytomegalovirus exposure and HLA in healthy donors. The germline V gene encodes CDR1 LGHNA and CDR2 YNFKEQ. The CDR3 totals 17 residues. V shed 4 bases and J 0 bases; nucleotides not matched to a gene: 9. Details on this clone: The target antigen is unknown.

Separate from the roughly 670-subject first cohort, the roughly 120-subject validation cohort was the one that the donors belonged to. Clones were read by immunoSEQ multiplex PCR, and TCRdb kept only the in-frame ones, dropping some. The table lists 330,000 or so clones, roughly 90% of them singletons. Findings and limits, study-wide: Reports showed the classifier diagnosing cytomegalovirus status with high specificity and sensitivity. Within the 120 or so validation repertoires, first-cohort TCR clusters tended to co-occur, according to a later analysis.

The V and J genes are TRBV4-2 and TRBJ2-7; 10 nucleotides agree with TRBD2. The source is a woman younger than 30 in good health and CMV-seronegative. What was sequenced was PBMCs. The CDR3 protein is CASSRRTSGTISYEQYF. For the CDR3, the DNA is TGTGCCAGCAGCCGCCGGACTAGCGGAACAATCTCCTACGAGCAGTACTTC.